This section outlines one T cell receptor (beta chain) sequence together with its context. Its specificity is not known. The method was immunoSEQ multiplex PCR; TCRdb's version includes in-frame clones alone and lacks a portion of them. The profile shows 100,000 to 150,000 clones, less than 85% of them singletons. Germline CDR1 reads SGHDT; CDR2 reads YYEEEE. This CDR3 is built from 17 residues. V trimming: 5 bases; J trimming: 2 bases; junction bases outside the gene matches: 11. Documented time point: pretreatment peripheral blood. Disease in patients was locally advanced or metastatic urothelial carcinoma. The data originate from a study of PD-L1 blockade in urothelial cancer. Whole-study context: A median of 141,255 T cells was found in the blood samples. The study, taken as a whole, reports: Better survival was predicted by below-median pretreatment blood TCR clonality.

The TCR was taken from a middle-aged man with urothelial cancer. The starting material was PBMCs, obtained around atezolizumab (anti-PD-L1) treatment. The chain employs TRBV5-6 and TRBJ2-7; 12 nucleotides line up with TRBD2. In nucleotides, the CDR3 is TGTGCCAGCAGAGCGCCCCTGACTAGCGGGAGTCCCTACGAGCAGTACTTC. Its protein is CASRAPLTSGSPYEQYF.